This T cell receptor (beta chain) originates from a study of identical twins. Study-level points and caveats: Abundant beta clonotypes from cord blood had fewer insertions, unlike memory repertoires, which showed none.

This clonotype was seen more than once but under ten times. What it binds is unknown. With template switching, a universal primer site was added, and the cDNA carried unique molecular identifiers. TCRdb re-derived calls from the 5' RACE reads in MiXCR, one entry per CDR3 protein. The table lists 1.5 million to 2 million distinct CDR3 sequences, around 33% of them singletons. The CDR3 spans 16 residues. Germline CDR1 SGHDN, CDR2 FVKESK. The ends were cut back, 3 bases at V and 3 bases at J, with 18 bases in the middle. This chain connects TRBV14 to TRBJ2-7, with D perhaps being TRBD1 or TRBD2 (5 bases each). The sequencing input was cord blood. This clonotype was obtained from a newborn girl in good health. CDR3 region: CASSHLTGTGNYEQYF. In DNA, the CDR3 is TGTGCCAGCAGCCACTTAACCGGGACGGGGAACTACGAGCAGTACTTC.